Each of the 20 T cell receptor beta chains below was sequenced from the same sample in a study of control samples from healthy donors and cancer patients. The repertoire was sequenced with immunoSEQ multiplex PCR; TCRdb's copy has only in-frame clones and lacks some. The sample yields fewer than 85,000 clones, over 80% seen once. Sequencing was done on a sample of blood. The receptors were sampled from a woman aged 55-69 years in good health.

The chain recombines TRBV6-1 with TRBJ2-7; D unclear. CDR1 is MNHNS, CDR2 SASEGT, per germline. This CDR3 region has 11 residues. Deletions cut 3 bases from V and 2 bases from J, with 2 bases between. The CDR3 nucleotides read TGTGCCAGCAGTGACCCCTACGAGCAGTACTTC. This gives the protein CASSDPYEQYF.

The gene calls are TRBV27 and TRBJ2-3; D possibly corresponds to TRBD2 (7 bases). Germline V gene sequence: CDR1 MNHEY, CDR2 SMNVEV (reference sequence). CDR3 length equals 14 residues. Between the trimmed V and J ends, which lost 8 bases and 3 bases, there was a span of 15 bases. The CDR3 DNA is TGTGCCAGCCGTTGGGGAGGGGGAACAGATACGCAGTATTTT. It yields the protein CASRWGGGTDTQYF.

This chain connects TRBV2 to TRBJ1-2, with 9 bases that match TRBD1. CDR3 length: 15 residues. Germline V gene lookup returns CDR1 SNHLY and CDR2 FYNNEI. V dropped 7 bases and J dropped 6; count of bases not matched to a gene: 12. The CDR3: CASTTKPDRGNGYTF. The DNA for the CDR3 is TGTGCCAGCACCACCAAGCCGGACAGGGGAAATGGCTACACCTTC.

The chain uses TRBV5-5 and TRBJ1-2; 7 bases agree with TRBD1. The CDR3 contains 14 residues. Looked up from germline, CDR1 is SGHKS and CDR2 is YYEKEE (reference sequence). In DNA form, the CDR3 reads TGTGCAGCTCGAACAGGGGTGTCTTCAGAGGGCTACACCTTC. Translating it yields CAARTGVSSEGYTF.

The count of this clone is one. J is TRBJ1-3 and V is TRBV30; D gene ambiguous. The CDR3 has 15 residues. Germline loops: CDR1 GTSNPN, CDR2 SVGIG (reference sequence). With 2 bases removed from V and 2 bases from J, the gap between germline ends came to 13 bases. In nucleotides, the CDR3 is TGTGCCTGGAGTACGGCCAGCTTCCCTGGAAACACCATATATTTT. Amino acid sequence: CAWSTASFPGNTIYF.

The rearrangement links TRBV27 to TRBJ1-5; 7 bases are shared with TRBD1. Trimming removed 5 bases from V and 4 bases from J; junction bases left unmatched: 8. CDR1 and CDR2 from the germline V gene are MNHEY and SMNVEV (reference sequence). The CDR3 extends over 15 amino acids. CDR3 DNA sequence: TGTGCCAGCAGTCTTCAGGGACAGCCTAATCAGCCCCAGCATTTT. It yields the protein CASSLQGQPNQPQHF.

This chain links TRBV7-9 with TRBJ1-2, with unresolved D. The CDR3 loop spans 13 amino acids. Germline V lookup: CDR1 SEHNR, CDR2 FQNEAQ (reference sequence). V gave up 5 bases and J gave up 4 bases, with 11 bases separating them. The CDR3 here is CASSVLEVYGYTF. The DNA for the CDR3 is TGTGCCAGCAGCGTACTCGAGGTCTATGGCTACACCTTC.

V is TRBV3-1 (or the pseudogene TRBV3-2) and J is TRBJ2-2, with TRBD2 identical over 8 bases. The CDR3 consists of 16 residues. Germline V lookup: CDR1 LGHDT, CDR2 YNNKEL (reference sequence). V lost 0 bases, J lost 5 bases, and 5 bases stayed unmatched. CDR3 protein: CASSQDRSGRTGELFF. In DNA, the CDR3 is TGTGCCAGCAGCCAAGATAGGAGCGGGAGAACCGGGGAGCTGTTTTTT.

The gene calls are TRBV28 and TRBJ1-2; D gene uncertain. V dropped 8 bases and J dropped 4 bases, with 11 bases sitting between them. The CDR3 has 12 amino acids. CDR1 is MDHEN, CDR2 SYDVKM, per germline. CDR3: CASAQLGYGYTF. For the CDR3, the DNA is TGTGCCAGCGCCCAGTTGGGCTATGGCTACACCTTC.

V gene TRBV19 combines with J gene TRBJ1-4; D unresolved. With 5 bases removed from V and 8 bases from J, the gap between germline ends came to 9 bases. The germline CDR1 and CDR2 sequences are LNHDA and SQIVND (reference sequence). The CDR3 is 12 residues long. CDR3: CASSSAVEKLFF. DNA for the CDR3: TGTGCCAGTAGTTCGGCGGTAGAAAAACTGTTTTTT.

The chain combines TRBV2 with TRBJ1-5; 10 bases map to TRBD1. The ends lost 4 bases at V and 4 bases at J; junction bases unmatched: 1. Germline assignment: CDR1 SNHLY and CDR2 FYNNEI. There are 14 residues in the CDR3. CDR3 bases: TGTGCCAGCAGTGGGACAGGGGGGAATCAGCCCCAGCATTTT. It encodes CASSGTGGNQPQHF.

The chain uses TRBV7-2 and TRBJ2-7; D not certain. V was cut by 5 bases and J by 1 base, with 15 bases left in between. CDR1 SGHTA and CDR2 FQGNSA come from the germline V gene. CDR3 length: 15 amino acids. The CDR3 spells CASSEGTYASYEQYF. CDR3 bases: TGTGCCAGCAGCGAAGGAACCTACGCTTCCTACGAGCAGTACTTC.

The chain is built from TRBV7-2 and TRBJ2-7; no definite D call. Germline values: CDR1 SGHTA, CDR2 FQGNSA. V was trimmed by 1 base and J by 3 bases, leaving 13 bases between them. There are 15 residues in the CDR3. CDR3: CASSLEMEPYYEQYF. The CDR3 DNA sequence: TGTGCCAGCAGCTTAGAAATGGAACCCTACTACGAGCAGTACTTC.

The chain recombines TRBV12-3 or TRBV12-4 with TRBJ2-7; D is possibly TRBD2 (6 bases). Trimming took 6 bases from V and 2 from J, leaving 11 bases between them. The CDR3 runs to 13 residues. CDR3 loop: CASSRDWTYEQYF. CDR3 sequence (DNA): TGTGCCAGCAGCCGGGACTGGACCTACGAGCAGTACTTC.

This chain joins TRBV9 and TRBJ1-5, with TRBD1 as a possible D gene (5 bases). Germline-derived CDR1 and CDR2 are SGDLS and YYNGEE. The CDR3 contains 16 residues. Trimming left V 4 bases short and J 1 base short, with 15 bases between. The CDR3 loop reads CASSPGVGGSNQPQHF. In DNA, the CDR3 is TGTGCCAGCAGCCCGGGGGTAGGTGGGAGCAATCAGCCCCAGCATTTT.

The V gene is TRBV7-3, the J gene TRBJ2-1; D perhaps matches TRBD1 (6 bases). Per germline, CDR1 SGHTA and CDR2 FQGTGA. V was shortened by 3 bases and J by 6 bases, with 15 bases between the two germline ends. This CDR3 has 15 residues. In nucleotides, the CDR3 is TGTGCCAGCAGCTTTGGGGGCGGGTTAGTCAATGAGCAGTTCTTC. This gives the protein CASSFGGGLVNEQFF.

The chain carries TRBV3-1 (or the pseudogene TRBV3-2) and TRBJ2-2; 7 bases are shared with TRBD1. CDR1 LGHDT and CDR2 YNNKEL come from the germline V gene (reference sequence). This CDR3 comprises 14 residues. After removal of 4 bases from V and 4 bases from J, the junction contained 3 bases not matched to a gene. The CDR3 reads CASSRGQFTGELFF. In DNA, the CDR3 is TGTGCCAGCAGCCGGGGACAGTTCACCGGGGAGCTGTTTTTT.

The chain is built from TRBV15 and TRBJ2-5; the D gene is possibly TRBD2 (6 bases). This CDR3 contains 15 residues. V lost 3 bases to trimming and J lost 1 base, with 12 bases between them. CDR1 LNHNV and CDR2 YYDKDF come from the germline V gene (reference sequence). Written as DNA, the CDR3 is TGTGCCACCAGCAGGGGGGGTAACCTCCAAGAGACCCAGTACTTC. This sequence encodes CATSRGGNLQETQYF.

The V call is TRBV19, the J call TRBJ1-4; possible D gene TRBD1, 6 bases. With 3 bases removed from V and 4 bases from J, the gap between germline ends came to 12 bases. Germline V gene lookup returns CDR1 LNHDA and CDR2 SQIVND (reference sequence). CDR3 length equals 15 residues. CDR3 protein: CASSIRDTNNEKLFF. The CDR3 DNA reads as TGTGCCAGTAGTATCCGGGACACCAATAATGAAAAACTGTTTTTT.

A word on this clone: The germline gene is not matched at one end of the junction; a read error may be the cause. V and J are TRBV28 and TRBJ2-1; TRBD2 matches at 7 bases. The germline CDR1 and CDR2 sequences are MDHEN and SYDVKM. The CDR3 length is 15 residues. The CDR3 sequence is CASGSGGSHRNEQLF. In DNA form, the CDR3 reads TGTGCCAGCGGGTCCGGCGGGAGTCACCGCAATGAGCAGCTCTTC.